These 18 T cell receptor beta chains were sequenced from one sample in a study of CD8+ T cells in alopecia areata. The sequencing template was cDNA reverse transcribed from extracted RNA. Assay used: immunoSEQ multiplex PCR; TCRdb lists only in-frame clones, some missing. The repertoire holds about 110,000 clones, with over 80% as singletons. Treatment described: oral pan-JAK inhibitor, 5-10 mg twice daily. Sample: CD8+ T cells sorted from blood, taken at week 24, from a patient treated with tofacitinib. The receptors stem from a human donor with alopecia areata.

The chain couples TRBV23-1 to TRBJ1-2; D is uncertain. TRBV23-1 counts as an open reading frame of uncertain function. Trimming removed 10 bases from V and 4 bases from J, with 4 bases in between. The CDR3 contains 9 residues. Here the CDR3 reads CATSYGYTF. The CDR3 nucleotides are TGCGCCACCTCCTATGGCTACACCTTC.

The CDR3 here is CASSQGGLYEQYF. DNA for the CDR3: TGTGCCAGCAGCCAGGGGGGTCTCTACGAGCAGTACTTC. V gene TRBV7-9 combines with J gene TRBJ2-7, with D possibly being TRBD1 (7 bases). Germline V gives CDR1 SEHNR, CDR2 FQNEAQ (reference sequence). V lost 5 bases, J lost 3 bases, and 11 bases lay in between. This CDR3 has 13 residues.

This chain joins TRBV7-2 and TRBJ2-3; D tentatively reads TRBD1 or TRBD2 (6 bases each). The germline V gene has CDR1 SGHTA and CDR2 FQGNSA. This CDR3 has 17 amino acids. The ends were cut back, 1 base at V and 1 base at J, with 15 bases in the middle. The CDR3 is CASSLEGGYKRTDTQYF. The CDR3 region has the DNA TGTGCCAGCAGCTTAGAAGGGGGGTACAAACGCACAGATACGCAGTATTTT. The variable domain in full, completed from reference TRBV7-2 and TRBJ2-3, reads GAGVSQSPSNKVTEKGKDVELRCDPISGHTALYWYRQSLGQGLEFLIYFQGNSAPDKSGLPSDRFSAERTGGSVSTLTIQRTQQEDSAVYLCASSLEGGYKRTDTQYFGPGTRLTVL.

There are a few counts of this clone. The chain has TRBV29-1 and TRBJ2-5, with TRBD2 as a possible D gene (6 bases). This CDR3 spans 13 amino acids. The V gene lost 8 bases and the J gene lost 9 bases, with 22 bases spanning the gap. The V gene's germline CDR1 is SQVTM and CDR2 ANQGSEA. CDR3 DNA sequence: TGCAGCCCCCTCTCCCGGGCCTCGGGGGCCCAGTACTTC. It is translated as CSPLSRASGAQYF.

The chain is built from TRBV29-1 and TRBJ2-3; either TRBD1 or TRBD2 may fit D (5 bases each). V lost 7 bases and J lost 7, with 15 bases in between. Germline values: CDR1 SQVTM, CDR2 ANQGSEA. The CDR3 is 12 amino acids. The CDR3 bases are TGCAGCGCCGTTAGTTGGGGGAATACGCAGTATTTT. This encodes CSAVSWGNTQYF.

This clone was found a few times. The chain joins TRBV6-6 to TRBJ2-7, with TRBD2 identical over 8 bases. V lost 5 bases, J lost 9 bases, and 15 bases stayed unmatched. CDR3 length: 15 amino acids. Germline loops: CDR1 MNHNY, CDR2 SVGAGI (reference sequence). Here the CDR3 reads CASSDISGASGGQYF. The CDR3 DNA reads TGTGCCAGCAGTGACATTAGCGGGGCCTCGGGAGGGCAGTACTTC.

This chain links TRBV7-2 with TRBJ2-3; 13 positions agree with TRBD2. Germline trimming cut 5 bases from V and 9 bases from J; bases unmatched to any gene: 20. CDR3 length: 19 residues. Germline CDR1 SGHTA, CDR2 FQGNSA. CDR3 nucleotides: TGTGCCAGCAGCGCCGCGGGGACTAGCGGGGCCACCGATTGGTGGACGCAGTATTTT. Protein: CASSAAGTSGATDWWTQYF.

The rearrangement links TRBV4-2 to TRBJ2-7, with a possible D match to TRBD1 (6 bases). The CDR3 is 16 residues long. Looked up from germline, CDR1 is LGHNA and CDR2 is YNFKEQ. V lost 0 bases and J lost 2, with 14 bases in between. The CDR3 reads CASSQEGGGATYEQYF. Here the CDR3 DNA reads TGTGCCAGCAGCCAAGAAGGGGGTGGTGCAACCTACGAGCAGTACTTC.

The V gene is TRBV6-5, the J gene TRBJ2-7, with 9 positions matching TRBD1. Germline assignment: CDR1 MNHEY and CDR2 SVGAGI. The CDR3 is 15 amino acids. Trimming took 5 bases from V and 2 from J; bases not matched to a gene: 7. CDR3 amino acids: CASSRGQGRTYEQYF. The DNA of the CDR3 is TGTGCCAGCAGTCGCGGACAGGGGAGAACCTACGAGCAGTACTTC.

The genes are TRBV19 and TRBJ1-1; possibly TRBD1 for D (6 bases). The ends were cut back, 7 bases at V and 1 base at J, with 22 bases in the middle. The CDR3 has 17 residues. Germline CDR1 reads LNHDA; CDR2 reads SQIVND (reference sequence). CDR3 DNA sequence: TGTGCCAGTATTATGACAAGGGGGACCTTTGGGAACACTGAAGCTTTCTTT. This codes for CASIMTRGTFGNTEAFF.

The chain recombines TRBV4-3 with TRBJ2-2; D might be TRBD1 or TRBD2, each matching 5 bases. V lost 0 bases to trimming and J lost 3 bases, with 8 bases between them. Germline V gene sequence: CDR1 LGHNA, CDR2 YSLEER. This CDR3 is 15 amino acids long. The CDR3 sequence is CASSQEVGDTGELFF. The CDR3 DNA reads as TGCGCCAGCAGCCAAGAAGTGGGGGACACCGGGGAGCTGTTTTTT.

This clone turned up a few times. CDR3 coding DNA: TGCGCCAGCAGCTTGTACGACGGGGCCGGGGAGACCCAGTACTTC. It specifies CASSLYDGAGETQYF. V and J are TRBV5-1 and TRBJ2-5, with D perhaps assigned TRBD1 or TRBD2 (5 bases each). The germline CDR1 and CDR2 sequences are SGHRS and YFSETQ. Trimming cost V 1 base and J 5 bases, with 15 bases left between them. The CDR3 has 15 residues.

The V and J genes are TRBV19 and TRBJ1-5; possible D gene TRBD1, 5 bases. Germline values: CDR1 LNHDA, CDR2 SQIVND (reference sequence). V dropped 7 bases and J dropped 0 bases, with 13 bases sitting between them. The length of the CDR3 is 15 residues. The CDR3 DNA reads TGTGCCAGTATGGGGACCCAATTTAGCAATCAGCCCCAGCATTTT. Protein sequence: CASMGTQFSNQPQHF.

The DNA of the CDR3 is TGTGCCAGCAGCGTCAACCCAAGTTCCTCCTACGAGCAGTACTTC. Its translation: CASSVNPSSSYEQYF. This chain links TRBV11-2 with TRBJ2-7; D gene unclear. CDR1 is SGHAT, CDR2 FQNNGV, per germline. The CDR3 covers 15 residues. Trimming left V 5 bases short and J 0 bases short, with 14 bases between.

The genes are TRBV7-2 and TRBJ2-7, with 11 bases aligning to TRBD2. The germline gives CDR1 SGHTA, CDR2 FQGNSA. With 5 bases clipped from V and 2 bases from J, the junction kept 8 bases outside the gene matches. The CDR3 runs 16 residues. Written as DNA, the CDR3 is TGTGCCAGCAGCCCCCTGACTAGCGGGGTTACCTACGAGCAGTACTTC. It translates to CASSPLTSGVTYEQYF.

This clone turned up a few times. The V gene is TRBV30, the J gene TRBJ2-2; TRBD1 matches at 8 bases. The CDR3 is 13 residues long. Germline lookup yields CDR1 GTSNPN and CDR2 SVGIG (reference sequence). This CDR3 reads CVGTGDTTGELFF. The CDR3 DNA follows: TGTGTCGGGACAGGTGATACAACCGGGGAGCTGTTTTTT.

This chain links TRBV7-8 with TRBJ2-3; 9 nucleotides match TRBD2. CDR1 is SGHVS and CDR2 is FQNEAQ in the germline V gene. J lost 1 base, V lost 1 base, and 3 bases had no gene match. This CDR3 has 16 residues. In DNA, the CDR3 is TGTGCCAGCAGCTTAGTTTCTAGCGGGGGCACAGATACGCAGTATTTT. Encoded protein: CASSLVSSGGTDTQYF.

CDR3 coding DNA: TGTGCCAGCAGCTTAGCGGACCAGGGGGCTAAAGAGACCCAGTACTTC. Protein product: CASSLADQGAKETQYF. The rearrangement joins TRBV7-9 to TRBJ2-5; 8 nucleotides match TRBD1. The CDR3 contains 16 residues. The junction had 6 bases not matched to a gene; V was cut back by 0 bases and J by 3 bases. Germline loops: CDR1 SEHNR, CDR2 FQNEAQ (reference sequence).